Listed here are 16 T cell receptor beta chains from one sample, sequenced in a study of T cells in Graves' hyperthyroidism and ophthalmopathy. Amplified TCR beta CDR3 regions came from RNA transcripts. Primed by the HTBI set, a first-round RT-PCR was run on the TCR CDR3. One entry per CDR3 protein, called by TCRdb with MiXCR from the multiplex PCR reads. Of about 530,000 distinct CDR3 sequences in the sample, 15% to 20% were seen once. What was sequenced was blood. Receptor source: a woman aged 18-29 years with Graves' ophthalmopathy.

This clonotype has ten or more counts. The V and J genes are TRBV24-1 and TRBJ2-6, with a possible D match to TRBD2 (6 bases). This CDR3 comprises 15 residues. The V and J ends lost 4 bases and 1 base respectively, with 7 bases between them. Germline CDR1 KGHDR, CDR2 SFDVKD. CDR3 amino acids: CATSDAGSGANVLTF. The CDR3 DNA sequence: TGTGCCACCAGTGACGCGGGGTCTGGGGCCAACGTCCTGACTTTC.

The chain recombines TRBV28 with TRBJ2-2; 7 nucleotides agree with TRBD1. The J segment lost 3 bases and the V segment lost 9 bases, leaving 4 bases of the junction unmatched. The CDR3 has 13 amino acids. Per germline, CDR1 MDHEN and CDR2 SYDVKM. CDR3 sequence reads: CASGGQHTGELFF. Written as DNA, the CDR3 is TGTGCCAGTGGGGGACAGCACACCGGGGAGCTGTTTTTT. The variable domain in full, completed from reference TRBV28 and TRBJ2-2, reads DVKVTQSSRYLVKRTGEKVFLECVQDMDHENMFWYRQDPGLGLRLIYFSYDVKMKEKGDIPEGYSVSREKKERFSLILESASTNQTSMYLCASGGQHTGELFFGEGSRLTVL.

V is TRBV29-1 and J is TRBJ2-5; D unclear. This CDR3 region has 15 residues. V gave up 4 bases and J gave up 2 bases, with 17 bases separating them. Looked up from germline, CDR1 is SQVTM and CDR2 is ANQGSEA. The CDR3 DNA sequence: TGCAGCGTTGGCAGGTTAGCTCAGGTTCAAGAGACCCAGTACTTC. As protein: CSVGRLAQVQETQYF.

The chain uses TRBV7-9 and TRBJ2-1, with TRBD2 identical over 13 bases. Germline V gives CDR1 SEHNR, CDR2 FQNEAQ (reference sequence). The length of the CDR3 is 19 residues. Trimming cost V 5 bases and J 4 bases; bases outside gene matches: 14. The chain's CDR3 is CASSPRATGLAGAYNEQFF. The CDR3 DNA is TGTGCCAGCAGCCCGCGGGCAACTGGACTAGCGGGAGCATACAATGAGCAGTTCTTC.

This clonotype was seen many times. The chain couples TRBV30 to TRBJ2-5, with TRBD1 matching 8 bases. V was clipped by 3 bases and J by 5 bases; unmatched bases: 8. This CDR3 has 14 residues. The germline V gene has CDR1 GTSNPN and CDR2 SVGIG (reference sequence). Here the CDR3 reads CAWSPGQGSETQYF. Written as DNA, the CDR3 is TGTGCCTGGAGCCCCGGACAGGGTTCGGAGACCCAGTACTTC.

This clonotype was recorded many times. J is TRBJ2-7 and V is TRBV6-2 or TRBV6-3; D remains ambiguous. Trimming removed 5 bases at V and 0 bases at J, with 11 bases between. This CDR3 comprises 14 residues. Germline values: CDR1 MNHEY, CDR2 SVGEGT. In DNA form, the CDR3 reads TGTGCCAGCAGTAGAGACGGAGACTCCTACGAGCAGTACTTC. Its translation: CASSRDGDSYEQYF.

This clonotype was seen many times. The chain recombines TRBV24-1 with TRBJ2-5; 8 nucleotides match TRBD1. Germline-derived CDR1 and CDR2 are KGHDR and SFDVKD. V dropped 9 bases and J dropped 5; count of bases not matched to a gene: 7. The CDR3 has 13 residues. The CDR3 DNA sequence: TGTGCCACCCGCGGACAGGGCTTGGAGACCCAGTACTTC. It specifies CATRGQGLETQYF.

This clonotype was observed at least ten times. This chain links TRBV28 with TRBJ1-2; perhaps TRBD1 as D (5 bases). Germline V CDR1 and CDR2: MDHEN, SYDVKM. The V end was cut by 3 bases, the J end by 4 bases, with 9 bases between. This CDR3 comprises 13 residues. CDR3 in amino acids: CASSFRQLYGYTF. As DNA, the CDR3 is TGTGCCAGCAGTTTCAGACAGCTCTATGGCTACACCTTC.

This clonotype was counted at least ten times. CDR3 nucleotide sequence: TGTGCCAGCAGCTTGTACGGTAGCGGGTTGGCAGATACGCAGTATTTT. Residues: CASSLYGSGLADTQYF. The chain carries TRBV7-3 and TRBJ2-3; TRBD2 aligns across 7 bases. The CDR3 consists of 16 residues. Per germline, CDR1 SGHTA and CDR2 FQGTGA. Trimming took 3 bases from V and 4 from J; bases not matched to a gene: 10.

The rearrangement joins TRBV30 to TRBJ2-7; no reliable D call. The CDR3 is 15 amino acids. The germline V gene has CDR1 GTSNPN and CDR2 SVGIG (reference sequence). Trimming left V 1 base short and J 5 bases short, with 18 bases between. As DNA, the CDR3 is TGTGCCTGGAGTGGGATAGGTGGGTTGGGCAACGAGCAGTACTTC. This sequence encodes CAWSGIGGLGNEQYF.

This clonotype was found many times. CDR3 nucleotide sequence: TGCGCCAGCAGATATGGCAACAATGAGCAGTTCTTC. Its protein product is CASRYGNNEQFF. This chain uses TRBV5-1 with TRBJ2-1; D gene ambiguous. The length of the CDR3 is 12 residues. CDR1 and CDR2 (germline): SGHRS, YFSETQ. Trimming removed 5 bases from V and 5 bases from J, with 8 bases in between.

In its sample, this clonotype was seen a few times. The DNA of the CDR3 is TGCGCCAGCAGCTCTACGACAGCCCCCTACGAGCAGTACTTC. Protein product: CASSSTTAPYEQYF. V is TRBV5-1 and J is TRBJ2-7; the D gene is possibly TRBD1 (5 bases). The V end lost 3 bases, the J end lost 2 bases, and 12 bases lay between the germline ends. There are 14 residues in the CDR3. Germline V gene data show CDR1 as SGHRS and CDR2 as YFSETQ.

This clonotype was observed a handful of times. The chain links TRBV6-1 to TRBJ2-1; possibly TRBD2 for D (7 bases). The V gene lost 2 bases and the J gene lost 8 bases, with 13 bases spanning the gap. There are 14 residues in the CDR3. Germline V gene sequence: CDR1 MNHNS, CDR2 SASEGT. CDR3 sequence reads: CASSESQGRDEQFF. The CDR3 DNA reads as TGTGCCAGCAGTGAATCGCAGGGGAGGGATGAGCAGTTCTTC.

This clonotype was seen a handful of times. This chain's CDR3 is CSAKLDYTDTQYF. Here the CDR3 DNA reads TGCAGTGCCAAATTAGACTACACAGATACGCAGTATTTT. The chain carries TRBV20-1 and TRBJ2-3, with D possibly matching TRBD2 (5 bases). CDR1 and CDR2 from the germline V gene are DFQATT and SNEGSKA (reference sequence). This CDR3 has 13 residues. Between the trimmed V and J ends, which lost 6 bases and 2 bases, there was a span of 12 bases.

This clonotype has a handful of counts. DNA of the CDR3: TGTGCCATCGCTCCCGGGAAAGGAGGGCGTATCGGTGAGAACACTGAAGCTTTCTTT. Protein sequence: CAIAPGKGGRIGENTEAFF. This sequence joins TRBV19 and TRBJ1-1; D ambiguous. V was trimmed by 10 bases and J by 1 base, leaving 31 bases between them. This CDR3 is 19 amino acids long. From germline, CDR1 is LNHDA and CDR2 SQIVND (reference sequence).

This clonotype was counted a few times. The chain combines TRBV20-1 with TRBJ2-7, with D unresolved. The CDR3 is made up of 15 amino acids. Per germline, CDR1 DFQATT and CDR2 SNEGSKA (reference sequence). Trimming took off 0 bases at V and 0 bases at J, with 12 bases between the two ends. CDR3: CSAREFAQSSYEQYF. The CDR3 DNA reads TGCAGTGCTAGAGAGTTTGCGCAGAGCTCCTACGAGCAGTACTTC.